This TCR beta chain was recovered during a study of CD8+CD57+ T cells in acquired aplastic anemia. Study at large: Recorded DNA amounts for sorted CD4+ and CD8+ cells had an average of roughly 3.4 ug. Overall study results and limits: The study identified 25 to 30 CD8+ CDR3 sequences shared by patients and controls.

Germline V CDR1 and CDR2: SGHDN, FVKESK. The CDR3 has 17 residues. V dropped 1 base and J dropped 1; count of bases not matched to a gene: 7. Genomic DNA served as template for TCR beta VDJ and CDR3 profiling. TCRdb called the reads again in MiXCR, with one record for every CDR3 protein. The data hold 200,000 to 250,000 distinct CDR3 sequences, with roughly half observed a single time. A word on this clonotype: Its target is not known.

All patients picked for sequencing had shown, by flow cytometry, an expansion of CD8+CD57+ cells. In all patients, the disease was severe acquired aplastic anemia. The study sampled blood from patients who had received no therapy. The chain recombines TRBV14 with TRBJ2-5; 9 bases match TRBD2. This sequence was found in a human donor with aplastic anemia. The source material was sorted CD4+, CD8+, or CD8+CD57+ T cells (not recorded which) from PBMCs. CDR3 in DNA: TGTGCCAGCAGCCAAGTAATGACTAGCGGAGGCCAAGAGACCCAGTACTTC. Translated, it gives CASSQVMTSGGQETQYF.